This T cell receptor beta chain was recovered during a study of technical replicates of blood from four donors (dated by TCRdb to the late 2010s). Notes on this clone: The clone's antigen remains unknown. Base qualities were left out, and no much larger clone turns up one base away.

V is pruned by 3 bases and J by 9 bases, leaving 2 bases of the junction without a gene match. The CDR3 sequence holds 14 residues, the cysteine and phenylalanine included. CDR3 DNA only is kept here, 42 bases in frame from base 1. CDR1 and CDR2 are drawn from the germline V gene: MNHNS, SASEGT. The receptor library was made with the immunoSEQ multiplex PCR assay. Sourced from immuneACCESS, this table was stored by TCRdb with only in-frame sequences that have V and J called. A share of the clones is absent; for the studies checked, an unresolved V gene accounts for under half, and the remainder has no known explanation. The sample yields 80,000 or so clones; 75% to 90% were counted once. The ten biggest clones cover approximately 4% of the sample.

This TCR was recovered from a human donor in good health. Some clones in this sample may be carry-over from other donors' samples. The V gene is TRBV6-1 and the J gene is TRBJ1-6, with TRBD1 identical over 10 junction bases. What was sequenced was PBMCs. The bases are TGTGCCAGCAGTGAGCGGGACAGGGGTTCACCCCTCCACTTT. This encodes CASSERDRGSPLHF.